This TCR beta chain comes out of a study of blood T cell repertoires in COVID-19 (dated by TCRdb to 2018 to 2021). Some background on the complete study: The collaborator samples originated in the United States, Italy and Spain and spanned the acute and convalescent phases of COVID-19. The prospective study material was composed of cDNA or gDNA derived from T cells, B-cell-depleted T cells, or PBMCs. Subjects who had been exposed to COVID-19, were actively infected with it, or had recovered from it provided the deeply sampled blood TCRbeta repertoires that made up the dataset. The repertoires were released in a freely available public database intended as a resource for research on the immune response to SARS-CoV-2. The samples were drawn from the first 160 participants of the ongoing ImmuneRACE study and from 1,200 or so subjects provided by 6 global collaborators. A de-identified subject ID, COVID-19 status, age in years and sex were almost always included in the sample metadata. HLA class I and class II types, where available, came from metadata supplied by the sample provider rather than from assay-based typing. Overall study outcomes, separate from this receptor: How much clinical and demographic metadata was included differed by source and by participant, and the metadata was provided uncurated.

Trimming costs V 7 bases and J 0 bases, and their ends lie 10 bases apart. The germline V gene specifies MNHEY as CDR1 and SVGAGI as CDR2. Measured from the cysteine to the phenylalanine, the CDR3 is 14 residues long. Only the CDR3 DNA stays, 42 bases, in frame from base 1. In the prospective study, participants were about 18 to 95 years old, resided in about two dozen geographic areas of the United States, and were enrolled through a virtual design. In the prospective study, participants were assigned to cohorts based on the clinical history participants reported in a screening survey and a study questionnaire. Recovered participants in ImmuneRACE Cohort 3 were defined by two consecutive negative NP/OP PCR tests, clearance by a healthcare professional, or resolution of symptoms. In the prospective study, whole blood, serum and a nasopharyngeal or oropharyngeal swab were collected from each participant by mobile phlebotomists. Prospective study participants could optionally give additional blood draws and questionnaires over a roughly two-month period. Before DNA extraction, prospective study blood samples were shipped either frozen or at room temperature.

The immunoSEQ Assay, a bias-controlled multiplex PCR, was used to amplify TCRbeta CDR3 regions from genomic DNA. Per the original workflow: Within the assay, amplification of reference gene primers was used to estimate how many nucleated cells each sample contained. To quantify the absolute abundance of each unique TCRbeta CDR3 rearrangement, sequence reads were collapsed and filtered. For each sample, productive Simpson clonality was calculated as the square root of Simpson's diversity index over productive rearrangements. TCRdb took this table from immuneACCESS and kept in-frame rearrangements with V and J called. Such tables lack part of the clones; where checked against another copy, unresolved V genes explain under half of the gap, and the rest is unexplained. Clone size and V and J calls were adopted from that table, with D and trimming inferred from the DNA. The sample records about 370,000 clones, 89% of which are singletons. The top ten clones comprise 1.5% to 2% of the sample.

Comment on this clone: Its antigen is currently not known. Within one base of it there is no much larger clone, and no base qualities were kept.

This TCR was sampled from a woman aged 25 to 39 who had recovered from COVID-19. Sequencing was carried out using PBMCs or T cells enriched from blood (not recorded which). The chain employs TRBV6-5 and TRBJ1-3; TRBD1 could be the D gene, as 5 bases match. The bases read TGTGCCAGCACCGACAGCCTCTCTGGAAACACCATATATTTT. It codes for CASTDSLSGNTIYF.